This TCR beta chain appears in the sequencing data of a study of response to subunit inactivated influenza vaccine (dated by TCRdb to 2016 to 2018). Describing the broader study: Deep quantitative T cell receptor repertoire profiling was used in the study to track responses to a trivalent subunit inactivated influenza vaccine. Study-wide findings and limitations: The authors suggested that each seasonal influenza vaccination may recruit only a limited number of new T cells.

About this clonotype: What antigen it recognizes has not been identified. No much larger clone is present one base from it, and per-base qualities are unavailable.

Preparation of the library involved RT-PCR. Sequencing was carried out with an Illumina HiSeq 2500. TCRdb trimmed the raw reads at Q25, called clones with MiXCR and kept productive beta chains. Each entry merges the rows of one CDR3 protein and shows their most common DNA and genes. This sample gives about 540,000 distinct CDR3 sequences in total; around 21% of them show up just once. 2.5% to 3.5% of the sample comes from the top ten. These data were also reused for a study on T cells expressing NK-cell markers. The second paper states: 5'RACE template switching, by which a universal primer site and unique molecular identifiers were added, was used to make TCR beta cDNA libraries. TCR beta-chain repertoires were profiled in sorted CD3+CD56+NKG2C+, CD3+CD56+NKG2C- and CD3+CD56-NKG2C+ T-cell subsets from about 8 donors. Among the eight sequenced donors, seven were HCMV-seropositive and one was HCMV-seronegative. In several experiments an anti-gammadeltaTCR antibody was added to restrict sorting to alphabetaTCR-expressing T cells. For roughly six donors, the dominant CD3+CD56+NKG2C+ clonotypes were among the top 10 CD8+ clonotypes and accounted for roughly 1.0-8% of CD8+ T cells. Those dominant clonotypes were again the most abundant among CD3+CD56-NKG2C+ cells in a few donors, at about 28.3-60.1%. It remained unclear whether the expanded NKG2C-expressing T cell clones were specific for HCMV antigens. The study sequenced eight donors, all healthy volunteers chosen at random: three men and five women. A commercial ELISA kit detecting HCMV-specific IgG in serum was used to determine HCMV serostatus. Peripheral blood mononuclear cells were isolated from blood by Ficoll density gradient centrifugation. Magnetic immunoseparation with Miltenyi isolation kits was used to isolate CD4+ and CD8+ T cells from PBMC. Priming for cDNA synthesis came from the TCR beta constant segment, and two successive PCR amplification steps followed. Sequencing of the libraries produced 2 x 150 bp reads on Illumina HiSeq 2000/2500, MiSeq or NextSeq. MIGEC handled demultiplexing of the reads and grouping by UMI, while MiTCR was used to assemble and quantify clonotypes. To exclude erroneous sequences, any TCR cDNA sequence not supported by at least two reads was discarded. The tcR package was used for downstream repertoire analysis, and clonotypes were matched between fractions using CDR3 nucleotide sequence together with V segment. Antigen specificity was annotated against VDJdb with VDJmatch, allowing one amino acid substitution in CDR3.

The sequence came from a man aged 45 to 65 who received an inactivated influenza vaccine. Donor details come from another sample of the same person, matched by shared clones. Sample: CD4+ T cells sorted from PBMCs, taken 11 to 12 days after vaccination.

The DNA is TGTGCCAGCAGCTTGTCGGGGGAATCCTCCTACAATGAGCAGTTCTTC. The encoded protein is CASSLSGESSYNEQFF. The sequence joins TRBV7-2 to TRBJ2-1, with TRBD2 as a weak D call on 6 bases. Trimming takes 3 bases from V and 0 bases from J, and the germline ends sit 12 bases apart. Reading the germline V gene gives CDR1 SGHTA and CDR2 FQGNSA. From the cysteine through the phenylalanine, the CDR3 covers 16 amino acids. This entry keeps only the CDR3 DNA: 48 bases, framed from base 1.